This T cell receptor beta chain was sequenced during a study of identical twins. This CDR3 comprises 13 residues. The V end lost 2 bases, the J end lost 8 bases, and 12 bases lay between the germline ends. Germline V CDR1 and CDR2: DFQATT, SNEGSKA (reference sequence). Unique molecular identifiers were present on cDNA, and template switching added a universal primer site. TCRdb independently ran MiXCR on the 5' RACE reads; one entry per CDR3 protein. The sample lists 1.5 million to 2 million distinct CDR3 sequences; less than 35% were seen once. Source material: cord blood. This TCR derives from a newborn girl in good health. This chain links TRBV20-1 with TRBJ1-4, with D perhaps TRBD1 (5 bases). The CDR3 spells CSARTGRGEKLFF. CDR3 sequence (DNA): TGCAGTGCTAGAACTGGACGGGGGGAAAAACTGTTTTTT.